This T cell receptor beta chain was captured in a study of shared clonotypes between healthy human individuals. General study points: Across a handful of donors, naive CD4 shared around 5%, naive CD8 3% to 3.5%, memory CD4 roughly 2.5%, memory CD8 0.4% to 0.5%. Inspection by rarefaction showed sorted-subset sequencing to be incomplete despite large depth.

The V and J ends lost 4 bases and 5 bases respectively, with 16 bases between them. Germline assignment: CDR1 SGHRS and CDR2 YFSETQ. The length of the CDR3 is 15 residues. Note on this clone: Its target is not known.

Generated by immunoSEQ multiplex PCR, the TCRdb table keeps only in-frame clones and is missing some. The sample gives over 1.4 million clones, roughly 97% of which show up once; approximately 1.1% is in the top ten. Sequencing input: naive CD4+ T cells sorted from blood. Noted subset: CD45RA+ positively selected. This TCR was sampled from a man aged 25-40 years in good health. The V and J genes are TRBV5-1 and TRBJ2-4, with a weak D call TRBD2 (5 bases). Written as DNA, the CDR3 is TGCGCCAGCAGCGTCATTGGAGGAGGAGAAAACATTCAGTACTTC. It encodes CASSVIGGGENIQYF. Full variable domain (missing parts from reference TRBV5-1 and TRBJ2-4): KAGVTQTPRYLIKTRGQQVTLSCSPISGHRSVSWYQQTPGQGLQFLFEYFSETQRNKGNFPGRFSGRQFSNSRSEMNVSTLELGDSALYLCASSVIGGGENIQYFGAGTRLSVL.